This T cell receptor beta chain came from a study of CD4 T cells in relation to SARS-CoV-2 and coronaviruses. Comments on this clone: What it recognizes is unknown.

Data came from immunoSEQ multiplex PCR; TCRdb stores just in-frame clones and leaves some out. The data show around 26,000 clones, about 80% seen once. Deletions cut 5 bases from V and 1 base from J, with 11 bases between. There are 14 residues in the CDR3. The germline gives CDR1 SEHNR, CDR2 FQNEAQ (reference sequence). CD4+ T cells from unexposed donors were obtained before the COVID-19 pandemic (2011-2018). Isolation of CD4+ T cells took place after roughly nine days in culture. The sample taken for sequencing was CD4+ T cells from PBMCs, cultured in vitro. J is TRBJ1-1 and V is TRBV7-9; D not certain. The origin of this receptor is a human donor in good health. CDR3 bases: TGTGCCAGCAGCCCGCCCCTTGGGAACACTGAAGCTTTCTTT. Amino acids: CASSPPLGNTEAFF.